This T cell receptor (beta chain) is drawn from a study of control samples from healthy donors and cancer patients (dated by TCRdb to 2020 to 2021). On this clone: Its recognized antigen is unknown. No quality values exist for individual bases; no much larger clone is one base distant.

The library was generated by the immunoSEQ multiplex PCR assay. Held by TCRdb, this immuneACCESS table contains in-frame sequences only and omits some clones. Under half of the omission traces to an unresolved V gene where checked; the cause of the rest is unknown. Counted in this sample were 150,000 to 200,000 clones; over 85% of them appeared once. The top ten constitute about 4% of the sample. From V the trimming removes 5 bases and from J it removes 3 bases, while the gene matches leave 7 bases of the junction unaccounted for. The CDR3 starts with the cysteine, ends with the phenylalanine, and has 16 residues. Solely the CDR3 DNA is kept, with 48 bases framed from the first base. The germline V gene yields SGHTA for CDR1 and FQGNSA for CDR2.

The sequencing input was blood. This sequence uses TRBV7-2 and TRBJ2-3; 11 junctional bases match TRBD2. The TCR comes from a woman aged 55-69 years in good health. The base sequence is TGTGCCAGCAGCCACCGACTAGCGGGGATGACAGATACGCAGTATTTT. The translation is CASSHRLAGMTDTQYF. Outside the CDR3, residues come from the reference TRBV7-2 and TRBJ2-3 proteins, so the full variable domain is: GAGVSQSPSNKVTEKGKDVELRCDPISGHTALYWYRQSLGQGLEFLIYFQGNSAPDKSGLPSDRFSAERTGGSVSTLTIQRTQQEDSAVYLCASSHRLAGMTDTQYFGPGTRLTVL.